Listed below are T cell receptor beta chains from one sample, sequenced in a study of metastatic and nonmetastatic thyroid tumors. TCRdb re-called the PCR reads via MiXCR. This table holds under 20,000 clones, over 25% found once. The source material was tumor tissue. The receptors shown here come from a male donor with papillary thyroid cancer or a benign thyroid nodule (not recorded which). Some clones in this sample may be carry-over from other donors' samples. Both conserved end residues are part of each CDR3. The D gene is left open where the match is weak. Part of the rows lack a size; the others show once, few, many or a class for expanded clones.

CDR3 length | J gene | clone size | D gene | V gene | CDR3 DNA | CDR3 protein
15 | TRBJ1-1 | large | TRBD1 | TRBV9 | TGTGCCAGCAGCGTAGCTGACAGGGTGGAAACTGAAGCTTTCTTT | CASSVADRVETEAFF
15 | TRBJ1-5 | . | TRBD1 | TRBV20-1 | TGCAGTGCTACTCTTGAACAGGGGGGGAATCAGCCCCAGCATTTT | CSATLEQGGNQPQHF
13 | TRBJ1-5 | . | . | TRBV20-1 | TGCAGTGCACAACGAGGGAGCAATCAGCCCCAGCATTTT | CSAQRGSNQPQHF
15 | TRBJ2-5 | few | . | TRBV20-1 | TGCAGTGCTCCCTCTTTGGAACCCCACCAAGAGACCCAGTACTTC | CSAPSLEPHQETQYF
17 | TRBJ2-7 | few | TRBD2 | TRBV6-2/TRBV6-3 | TGTGCCAGCAGTTACGCGGCTAGCGGGGGGTACTCCTACGAGCAGTACTTC | CASSYAASGGYSYEQYF
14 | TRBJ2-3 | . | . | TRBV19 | TGTGCCAGTAGTCAAAACAGGGGCACAGATACGCAGTATTTT | CASSQNRGTDTQYF
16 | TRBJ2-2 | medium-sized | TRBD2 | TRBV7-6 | TGTGCCAGCAGCTTTTTGGGACTAGCGGGAACCGGGGAGCTGTTTTTT | CASSFLGLAGTGELFF
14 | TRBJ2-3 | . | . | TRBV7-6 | TGTGCCAGCAGCTTAGGAGTAAGCACAGATACGCAGTATTTT | CASSLGVSTDTQYF
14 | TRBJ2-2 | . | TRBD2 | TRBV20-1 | TGCAGTGCTAGAGACCAGCGGGATACCGGGGAGCTGTTTTTT | CSARDQRDTGELFF
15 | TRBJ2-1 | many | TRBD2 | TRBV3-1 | TGTGCCAGCAGACCTACTAGCGGGGGGGTCGGTGAGCAGTTCTTC | CASRPTSGGVGEQFF
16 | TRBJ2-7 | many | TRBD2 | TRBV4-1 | TGCGCCAGCAGCCAAGTCGGACTAGCGGGAACCTACGAGCAGTACTTC | CASSQVGLAGTYEQYF
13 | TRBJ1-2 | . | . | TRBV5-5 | TGTGCCAGCAGCTTTAAAGGGGTTGAGGGCTACACCTTC | CASSFKGVEGYTF
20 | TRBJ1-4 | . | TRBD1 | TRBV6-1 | TGTGCCAGGAGTGAAAACCGTCCTTCCGGGACAGGTATGTTTAAGGAAAAACTGTTATTT | CARSENRPSGTGMFKEKLLF
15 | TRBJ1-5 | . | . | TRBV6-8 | TGTGCCTTCTCTGGGAGATGTGTCGGCAATCAGCCCCAGCATTTT | CAFSGRCVGNQPQHF
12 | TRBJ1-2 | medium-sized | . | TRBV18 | TGTGCCAGCTCACTGGTAAACTATGGCTACACCTTC | CASSLVNYGYTF
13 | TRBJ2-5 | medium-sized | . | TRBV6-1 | TGTGCCAGCAGTGAAACCGGCCGAGAGACCCAGTACTTC | CASSETGRETQYF
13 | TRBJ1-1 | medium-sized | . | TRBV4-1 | TGCGCCAGCAGCCATCGTCAGAACACTGAAGCTTTCTTT | CASSHRQNTEAFF
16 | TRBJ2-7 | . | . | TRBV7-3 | TGTGCCAGCATCTTATCGGGGGGCGCCGGGTTGTACGGGCAGTACTTC | CASILSGGAGLYGQYF
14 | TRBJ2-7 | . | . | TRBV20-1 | TGCAGTGCTAGAGATAGGGGCCCCCTGGGTGAGCAGTACTTC | CSARDRGPLGEQYF
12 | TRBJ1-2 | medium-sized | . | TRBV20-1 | TGCAGTGCGGGCGAGGGGCTTGATGGCTACACCTTC | CSAGEGLDGYTF
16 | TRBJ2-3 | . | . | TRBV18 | TGTGCCAGCTCCAATGTTCGGGCGGATAGCACAGATACGCAGTATTTT | CASSNVRADSTDTQYF
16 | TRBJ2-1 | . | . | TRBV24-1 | TGTGCCACCAGTGCCCCATGGGAGACACCGAACAATGAGCAGTTCTTC | CATSAPWETPNNEQFF
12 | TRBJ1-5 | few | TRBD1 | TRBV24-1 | TGTGCCACCAGTGCAGGGGGTCAGCCCCAGCATTTT | CATSAGGQPQHF
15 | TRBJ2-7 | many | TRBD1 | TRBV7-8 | TGTGCCAGCAGCTTAGGACAGGGGGGCCCGGGCGAGCAGTACTTC | CASSLGQGGPGEQYF
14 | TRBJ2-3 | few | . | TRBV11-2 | TGTGCCAGCAGTGAAGAGGGGGGCACAGATACGCAGTATTTT | CASSEEGGTDTQYF
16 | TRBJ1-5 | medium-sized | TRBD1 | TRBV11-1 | TGTGCCAGCAGCTTAGTCAGTCAGGGGGGCAATCAGCCCCAGCATTTT | CASSLVSQGGNQPQHF
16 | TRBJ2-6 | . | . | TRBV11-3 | TGTGCCAGCAGCCGTCCCCACCGGCCTGGGGCCAACGTCCTGACTTTC | CASSRPHRPGANVLTF
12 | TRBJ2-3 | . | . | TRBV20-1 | TGCAGTGCTATAAGATTAGGGGATACGCAGTATTTT | CSAIRLGDTQYF
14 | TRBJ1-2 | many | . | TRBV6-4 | TGTGCCAGCAGTGACGGAGACAGAGACTATGGCTACACCTTC | CASSDGDRDYGYTF
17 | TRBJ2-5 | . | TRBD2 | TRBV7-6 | TGTGCCAGCAGCCTAAGCGGGGGGAAAAAAGTACAAGAGACCCAGTACTTC | CASSLSGGKKVQETQYF
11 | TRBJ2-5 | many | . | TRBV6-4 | TGTGCCAGCAGTACCTGGGAGACCCAGTACTTC | CASSTWETQYF
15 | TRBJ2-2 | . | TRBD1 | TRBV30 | TGTGCCTTGAGTGTGAGACAGGGGTCCACCGGGGAGCTGTTTTTT | CALSVRQGSTGELFF
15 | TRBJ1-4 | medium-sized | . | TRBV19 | TGTGCCAGTAGGTTGTGGGCAGGCGCCAATGAAAAACTGTTTTTT | CASRLWAGANEKLFF
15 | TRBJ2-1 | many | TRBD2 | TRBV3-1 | TGTGCCAGCAGCCAAGTTAACCGGGGGGGCAATGAGCAGTTCTTC | CASSQVNRGGNEQFF
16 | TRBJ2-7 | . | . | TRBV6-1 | TGTGCCAGCAGTGAATGGGGCAGATGGGCTTCCTACGATCAGTACTTC | CASSEWGRWASYDQYF
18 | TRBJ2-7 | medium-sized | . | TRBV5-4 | TGTGCCAGCAGCTTGGAAAACAGGACGCCGTTCCTCTCCTACGAGCAGTACTTC | CASSLENRTPFLSYEQYF